This T cell receptor (beta chain) was profiled in a study of technical replicates of blood from several donors. The protocol was immunoSEQ multiplex PCR, while the TCRdb copy is restricted to in-frame clones and leaves out a portion. In the table there are about 76,000 clones, roughly nine tenths of which are singletons. This CDR3 contains 15 residues. Germline V gene sequence: CDR1 MDHEN, CDR2 SYDVKM. V trimming: 3 bases; J trimming: 7 bases; junction bases outside the gene matches: 5. The sequence was obtained from a human donor in good health. The sequenced sample was T cells isolated from PBMCs. The rearrangement uses TRBV28 and TRBJ2-1; 11 bases line up with TRBD2. The chain's CDR3 is CASSLLAGGRNEQFF. The CDR3, as DNA: TGTGCCAGCAGTTTGCTAGCGGGAGGTCGGAATGAGCAGTTCTTC.